One sample yielded the 3 T cell receptor beta chains listed below, sequenced in a study of early T cells in non-severe SARS-CoV-2 infection. TCRdb called the 5' RACE reads again in MiXCR, with one record for every CDR3 protein. The sample includes about 99,000 distinct CDR3 sequences, 16% of them seen just once. The specimen was whole blood. The receptors derive from an adult who was a healthcare worker with PCR-confirmed SARS-CoV-2 infection or an uninfected control (not recorded which).

This clonotype was detected many times. The chain uses TRBV4-3 and TRBJ2-1, with D maybe TRBD2 (5 bases). V gave up 1 base and J gave up 0 bases, with 10 bases separating them. The CDR3 consists of 16 residues. Germline assignment: CDR1 LGHNA and CDR2 YSLEER. The CDR3 nucleotides read TGCGCCAGCAGCCAAGCGGGATTCACCTCCTACAATGAGCAGTTCTTC. It specifies CASSQAGFTSYNEQFF.

V usage is TRBV5-5 and J usage is TRBJ2-5, with D maybe TRBD2 (5 bases). The V and J ends lost 3 bases and 0 bases respectively, with 15 bases between them. The germline V gene encodes CDR1 SGHKS and CDR2 YYEKEE (reference sequence). The CDR3 length is 16 residues. In nucleotides, the CDR3 is TGTGCCAGCAGCTACCCGGGCGGGTCGTACCAAGAGACCCAGTACTTC. Residues: CASSYPGGSYQETQYF.

The chain links TRBV13 to TRBJ2-2; D unclear. CDR1 PRHDT and CDR2 FYEKMQ come from the germline V gene (reference sequence). This CDR3 has 14 residues. V lost 6 bases, J lost 1 base, and 9 bases lay in between. CDR3 sequence: CASSRTVNTGELFF. The CDR3 coding sequence is TGTGCCAGCAGTAGGACGGTGAACACCGGGGAGCTGTTTTTT.